This is a list of T cell receptor beta chains from one sample in a study of Graves' ophthalmopathy and Graves' hyperthyroidism. TCRdb re-derived calls from the multiplex PCR reads in MiXCR, one entry per CDR3 protein. Among over 650,000 distinct CDR3 sequences, about two fifths were seen once, and the ten largest hold 3.3%. The sample consisted of peripheral blood. The receptors shown here come from an adult man with Graves' ophthalmopathy. CDR3s include the opening cysteine and the closing phenylalanine or tryptophan. The D gene is left open where the match is weak. Size is stated for part of the rows, as once, few or many counts, or as a class when the clone is expanded.

d_gene | abundance | j_gene | len | v_gene | CDR3nt | CDR3aa
NA | many | TRBJ1-5 | 14 | TRBV20-1 | TGCAGTGCTAGAGATAGCGTGGGAGGCCAGCCCCAGCATTTT | CSARDSVGGQPQHF
NA | many | TRBJ2-5 | 14 | TRBV7-8 | TGTGCCAGCAGCTTAGGACAGGAGAGGGAGACCCAGTACTTC | CASSLGQERETQYF
NA | many | TRBJ2-5 | 16 | TRBV5-8 | TGTGCCAGCAGCTTGGTGTTCGGGGGAGTGCAAGAGACCCAGTACTTC | CASSLVFGGVQETQYF
NA | once | TRBJ1-5 | 13 | TRBV7-2 | TGTGCCAGCAGCCGGGACGTCCGGGAGACCCAGCATTTT | CASSRDVRETQHF
NA | NA | TRBJ1-1 | 13 | TRBV30 | TGTGCCTGGATATCGACGGCGAACACTGAAGCTTTCTTT | CAWISTANTEAFF
TRBD2 | few | TRBJ2-5 | 17 | TRBV9 | TGTGCCAGCAGCGAACGACCTAGCGGGGGGAACCAAGAGACCCAGTACTTC | CASSERPSGGNQETQYF
TRBD1 | few | TRBJ2-2 | 16 | TRBV5-4 | TGTGCCAGCAGCTTGGGGGCCAGGGGGACGGCCGGGGAGCTGTTTTTT | CASSLGARGTAGELFF
TRBD1 | many | TRBJ2-7 | 15 | TRBV7-9 | TGTGCCAGCAGTTACGGCGGGACAGGGAAACACGAGCAGTACTTC | CASSYGGTGKHEQYF
NA | many | TRBJ1-4 | 13 | TRBV20-1 | TGCAGTGTGGAGGGGTCCTCTAATGAAAAACTGTTTTTT | CSVEGSSNEKLFF
NA | NA | TRBJ1-4 | 16 | TRBV7-9 | TGTGCCAGCAGCCAAGGCGGGACAATTGGGAGTGAAAAACTGTTTTTT | CASSQGGTIGSEKLFF
TRBD2 | few | TRBJ2-7 | 15 | TRBV27 | TGTGCCAGCAGCCATCGACTAGCGGGCTCCTACGAGCAGTACTTC | CASSHRLAGSYEQYF
NA | NA | TRBJ2-3 | 14 | TRBV7-2 | TGTGCCAGCAGCTTAGGGGGAGCGGTAAATACGCAGTATTTT | CASSLGGAVNTQYF
TRBD1 | many | TRBJ2-5 | 14 | TRBV7-9 | TGTGCCAGCAGCTCCAGGGGGCGGCAAGAGACCCAGTACTTC | CASSSRGRQETQYF
TRBD2 | NA | TRBJ2-5 | 17 | TRBV2 | TGTGCCAGCAGTGAATTGAGGGACGTAGGACTAGCGGAGACCCAGTACTTC | CASSELRDVGLAETQYF
NA | NA | TRBJ1-2 | 13 | TRBV2 | TGTGCCAGCAGTGCAAGGGGTGGGGATGGCTACACCTTC | CASSARGGDGYTF
TRBD1 | NA | TRBJ1-1 | 13 | TRBV29-1 | TGCAGTTTAGGGGACAGTAGGGACACTGAAGCTTTCTTT | CSLGDSRDTEAFF
TRBD1 | NA | TRBJ2-5 | 15 | TRBV6-5 | TGTGCCAGCAGTTACGGGACAGGGAACCAAGAGACCCAGTACTTC | CASSYGTGNQETQYF
TRBD1 | few | TRBJ2-7 | 11 | TRBV19 | TGTGCCAGTCAACAGGGGGCCGAGCAGTACTTC | CASQQGAEQYF
NA | many | TRBJ2-7 | 14 | TRBV29-1 | TGCAGCGTTGCACTAATTTACAACTCCTACGAGCAGTACTTC | CSVALIYNSYEQYF
TRBD1 | NA | TRBJ1-6 | 15 | TRBV15 | TGTGCCACCAGCAGCCGGACAGGGAGAAATTCACCCCTCCACTTT | CATSSRTGRNSPLHF
TRBD1 | many | TRBJ1-2 | 14 | TRBV6-5 | TGTGCCAGCAGTTACTCTGAGGGGGCAAGGGGCTACACCTTC | CASSYSEGARGYTF
TRBD2 | few | TRBJ2-3 | 16 | TRBV25-1 | TGTGCCAGCAGCCGTGCGGTAGCGGGAGGTACAGATACGCAGTATTTT | CASSRAVAGGTDTQYF
NA | many | TRBJ1-5 | 14 | TRBV12-3/TRBV12-4 | TGTGCCAGCAGTCCCGCCTGGGGCAATCAGCCCCAGCATTTT | CASSPAWGNQPQHF
NA | many | TRBJ1-2 | 14 | TRBV6-5 | TGTGCCAGCAGCCCCTCAGACCGAGGCTATGGCTACACCTTC | CASSPSDRGYGYTF
NA | many | TRBJ1-2 | 16 | TRBV15 | TGTGCCACCAGCAGAGGTCTGGGGGAAACCCACTATGGCTACACCTTC | CATSRGLGETHYGYTF
NA | NA | TRBJ1-2 | 11 | TRBV20-1 | TGCAGTGCTCCGAAGGGGACAGGCTACACCTTC | CSAPKGTGYTF
NA | NA | TRBJ1-5 | 13 | TRBV19 | TGTGCCAGTAACCTGAGGCGGGGGGAGACCCAGCATTTT | CASNLRRGETQHF
NA | many | TRBJ1-5 | 17 | TRBV10-3 | TGTGCCATCAGTGAGTCGGGCAGTCGGCAAGGCAATCAGCCCCAGCATTTT | CAISESGSRQGNQPQHF
NA | NA | TRBJ1-5 | 17 | TRBV12-5 | TGTGCTAGTGGTTTGGCGGACATTTTCGGAAACAATCAGCCCCAGCATTTT | CASGLADIFGNNQPQHF
NA | many | TRBJ2-7 | 13 | TRBV7-9 | TGTGCCAGCAGCTATTTGTCTGATTACGAGCAGTACTTC | CASSYLSDYEQYF
NA | NA | TRBJ1-4 | 16 | TRBV6-5 | TGTGCCAGCAGTTTAAGGCGTTGGGCGCGGAATGAAAAACTGTTTTTT | CASSLRRWARNEKLFF
NA | many | TRBJ1-1 | 12 | TRBV9 | TGTGCCAGCAGCGTAGCTGGCAGGGAAGCTTTCTTT | CASSVAGREAFF
NA | many | TRBJ1-1 | 16 | TRBV9 | TGTGCCAGCAGCTTACAACCGGGGCGCGGTATCACTGAAGCTTTCTTT | CASSLQPGRGITEAFF
NA | few | TRBJ2-3 | 14 | TRBV7-9 | TGTGCCAGCAGCTTAGGGACTAGGGGGGATACGCAGTATTTT | CASSLGTRGDTQYF
NA | NA | TRBJ2-7 | 14 | TRBV10-3 | TGTGCCATCAGTTTTTCCCCCAGCTACTACGAGCAGTACTTC | CAISFSPSYYEQYF
NA | NA | TRBJ2-7 | 14 | TRBV12-5 | TGTGCTAGTGGTTTGGTAGGCGAGTCCTACGAGCAGTACTTC | CASGLVGESYEQYF
NA | NA | TRBJ2-2 | 14 | TRBV10-1 | TGCGCCAGCAGTGATAAGTTGGACACCGGGGAGCTGTTTTTT | CASSDKLDTGELFF
NA | many | TRBJ2-7 | 17 | TRBV10-3 | TGTGCCATCAGTCTTGACAGGTTTATCAATCCCTCCTACGAGCAGTACTTC | CAISLDRFINPSYEQYF
TRBD1 | many | TRBJ1-2 | 16 | TRBV2 | TGTGCCAGCAGTATTATACCAGGGGGCTGGGACTATGGCTACACCTTC | CASSIIPGGWDYGYTF
NA | few | TRBJ1-5 | 15 | TRBV6-6 | TGTGCCAGCAGTTACTTACAGCCAAGCAATCAGCCCCAGCATTTT | CASSYLQPSNQPQHF
NA | many | TRBJ2-7 | 15 | TRBV12-3/TRBV12-4 | TGTGCCAGCAGTACCCCAACGTGGGGGGTCCACGAGCAGTACTTC | CASSTPTWGVHEQYF
TRBD2 | few | TRBJ2-5 | 18 | TRBV4-1 | TGCGCCAGCAGCCAAGACGTAGCGGGGGGTATCCTAAGGGAGACCCAGTACTTC | CASSQDVAGGILRETQYF